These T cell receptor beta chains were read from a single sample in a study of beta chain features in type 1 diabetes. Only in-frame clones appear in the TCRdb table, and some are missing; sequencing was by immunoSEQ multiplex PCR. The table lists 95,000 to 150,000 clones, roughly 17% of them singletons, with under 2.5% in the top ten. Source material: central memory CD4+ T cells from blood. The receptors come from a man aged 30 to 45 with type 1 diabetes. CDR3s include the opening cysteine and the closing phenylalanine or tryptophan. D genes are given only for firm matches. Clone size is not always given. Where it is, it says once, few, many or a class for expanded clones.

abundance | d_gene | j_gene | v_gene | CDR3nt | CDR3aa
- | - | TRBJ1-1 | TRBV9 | TGTGCCAGCAGCGTCCAGGTAAACACTGAAGCTTTCTTT | CASSVQVNTEAFF
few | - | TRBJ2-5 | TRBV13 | TGTGCCAGCAGCTCGCTTGCCCAAGAGACCCAGTACTTC | CASSSLAQETQYF
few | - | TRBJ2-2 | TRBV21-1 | TGTGCCAGCACCCTGCCCGGGGGCACGAACACCGGGGAGCTGTTTTTT | CASTLPGGTNTGELFF
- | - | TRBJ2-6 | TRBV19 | TGTGCCAGTAGTATAGGACAGTTTATCTCTGGGGCCAACGTCCTGACTTTC | CASSIGQFISGANVLTF
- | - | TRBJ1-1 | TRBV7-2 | TGTGCCAGCAGCCCCGCCCGACAAGTTTGGAACACTGAAGCTTTCTTT | CASSPARQVWNTEAFF
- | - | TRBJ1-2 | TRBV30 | TGTGCCTGGAGTGTTTCAGGGTTTGGCTACACCTTC | CAWSVSGFGYTF
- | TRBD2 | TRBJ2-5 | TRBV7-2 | TGTGCCAGCAGCCCCGGGACTAGCGGGGAGACCCAGTACTTC | CASSPGTSGETQYF
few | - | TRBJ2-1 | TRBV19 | TGTGCCAGTAGCATCACAAAAGACTATGAGCAGTTCTTC | CASSITKDYEQFF
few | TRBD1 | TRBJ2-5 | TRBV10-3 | TGTGCCAGCAGAGGGACAGGGGGAACAAATTTAGAGACCCAGTACTTC | CASRGTGGTNLETQYF
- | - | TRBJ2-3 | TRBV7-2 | TGTGCCAGCAGCTCGACTAGGGGCACAGATACGCAGTATTTT | CASSSTRGTDTQYF
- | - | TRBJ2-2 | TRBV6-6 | TGTGCCAGCACCCGCGGCAGGGTGAACACCGGGGAGCTGTTTTTT | CASTRGRVNTGELFF
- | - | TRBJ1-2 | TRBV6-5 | TGTGCCAGCAGGTTCGGGACTACCTCTGGCTACACCTTC | CASRFGTTSGYTF
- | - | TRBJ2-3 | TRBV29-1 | TGCAGCGTCCAACCTTTATGGGGGATTATGGGGGATACGCAGTATTTT | CSVQPLWGIMGDTQYF
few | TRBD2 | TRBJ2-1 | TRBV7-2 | TGTGCCAGCAGCCGTGGACTAGCTGAGGGGGATGAGCAGTTCTTC | CASSRGLAEGDEQFF
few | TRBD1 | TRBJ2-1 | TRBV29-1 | TGCAGCGTTGAACCGGACAGGGTCGATGAGCAGTTCTTC | CSVEPDRVDEQFF
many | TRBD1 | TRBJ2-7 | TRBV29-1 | TGCAGCGGAGGGACAGGCGCCTACGAGCAGTACTTC | CSGGTGAYEQYF
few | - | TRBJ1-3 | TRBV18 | TGTGCCAGCTCACCACTTCAAAGACCAAGCTCTGGAAACACCATATATTTT | CASSPLQRPSSGNTIYF
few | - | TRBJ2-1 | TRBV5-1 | TGCGCCAGCAGCTTGGCGATAGGGGATGAGCAGTTCTTC | CASSLAIGDEQFF
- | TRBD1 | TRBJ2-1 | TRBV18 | TGTGCCAGCTCAGTACAGGGGGGATCCTACAATGAGCAGTTCTTC | CASSVQGGSYNEQFF
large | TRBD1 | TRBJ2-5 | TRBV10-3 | TGTGCCATCAGTGCAGGGGGCGGGGAGACCCAGTACTTC | CAISAGGGETQYF
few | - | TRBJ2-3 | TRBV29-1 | TGCAGCGTTGGGGGAATCCGCGCCACAGATACGCAGTATTTT | CSVGGIRATDTQYF
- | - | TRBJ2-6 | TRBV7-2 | TGTGCCAGCAGCTTAGAGGGGGCCAACGTCCTGACTTTC | CASSLEGANVLTF
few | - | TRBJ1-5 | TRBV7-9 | TGTGCCAGCAGCTCCTCGGGCAATCAGCCCCAGCATTTT | CASSSSGNQPQHF
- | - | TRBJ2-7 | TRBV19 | TGTGCCAGTAGTGCAGAGGGGCGCTACGTGGACGAGCAGTACTTC | CASSAEGRYVDEQYF
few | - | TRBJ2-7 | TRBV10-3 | TGTGCCATCAGTGAAGGGGGTGAAGGCGAGCAGTACTTC | CAISEGGEGEQYF
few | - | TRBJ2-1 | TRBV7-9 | TGTGCCAGCAGCTTCCAAGGCGGTGAGCAGTTCTTC | CASSFQGGEQFF
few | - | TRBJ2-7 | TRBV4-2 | TGTGCCAGCAGCCAAGATCCGGACTCCTACGAGCAGTACTTC | CASSQDPDSYEQYF
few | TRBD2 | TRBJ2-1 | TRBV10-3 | TGTGCCATCAGTCGGGGAGAGATGGGACTAGCGAATGACCGGGTCTACAATGAGCAGTTCTTC | CAISRGEMGLANDRVYNEQFF
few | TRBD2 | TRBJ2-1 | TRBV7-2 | TGTGCCAGCAGCTTAGTATCTAGCGGGGACTACAATGAGCAGTTCTTC | CASSLVSSGDYNEQFF
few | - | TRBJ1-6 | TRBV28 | TGTGCCAGCAGACCCCCGAGGTATAATTCACCCCTCCACTTT | CASRPPRYNSPLHF
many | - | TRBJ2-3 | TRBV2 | TGTGCCAGCAGCCCCTCCGGGACACGGGGTACGCAGTATTTT | CASSPSGTRGTQYF
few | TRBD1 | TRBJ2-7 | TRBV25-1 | TGTGCCAGCAGTGGGGACAGGGGCGCCTACGAGCAGTACTTC | CASSGDRGAYEQYF
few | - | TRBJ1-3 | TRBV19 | TGTGCCAGTAGTGTAAAAAGCTCTGGAAACACCATATATTTT | CASSVKSSGNTIYF
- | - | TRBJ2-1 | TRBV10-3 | TGTGCCATCAGCCAGGGGGGGAAGTACAATGAGCAGTTCTTC | CAISQGGKYNEQFF
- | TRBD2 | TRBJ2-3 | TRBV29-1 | TGCAGCGGTGGGGCCAGCGGGGGCACAGATACGCAGTATTTT | CSGGASGGTDTQYF
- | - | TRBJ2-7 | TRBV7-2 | TGTGCCAGCAGCTTATTCGGACAGCCCAACGAGCAGTACTTC | CASSLFGQPNEQYF
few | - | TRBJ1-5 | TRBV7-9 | TGTGCCAGCAGCTTAGGCAGGGTCGATCAGCCCCAGCATTTT | CASSLGRVDQPQHF
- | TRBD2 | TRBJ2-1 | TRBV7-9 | TGTGCCAGCAGCTTGACGGGACTAGCGGGGGTTAATGAGCAGTTCTTC | CASSLTGLAGVNEQFF
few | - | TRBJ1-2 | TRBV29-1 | TGCAGCGTTGAAACAGGGTCTGGTGGCTACACCTTC | CSVETGSGGYTF
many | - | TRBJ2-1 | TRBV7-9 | TGTGCCAGCAGTGTTCTGAACAATGAGCAGTTCTTC | CASSVLNNEQFF
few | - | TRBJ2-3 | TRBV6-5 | TGTGCCAGCAGTTACTCGACGAGGGGTAGCACAGATACGCAGTATTTT | CASSYSTRGSTDTQYF
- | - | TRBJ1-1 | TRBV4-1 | TGCGCCAGCGCCTCGTGGGGGCTGGGCACTGAAGCTTTCTTT | CASASWGLGTEAFF
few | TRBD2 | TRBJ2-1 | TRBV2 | TGTGCCAGCAGTGTGACTAGCGGGGGCCTTGAGCAGTTCTTC | CASSVTSGGLEQFF
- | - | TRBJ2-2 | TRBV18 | TGTGCCAGCTCACTACAGGGAGAAACCGGGGAGCTGTTTTTT | CASSLQGETGELFF
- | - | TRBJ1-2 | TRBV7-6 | TGTGCCAGCAGCTTAACACCCGGGACCGCGGTGGATGGCTACACCTTC | CASSLTPGTAVDGYTF
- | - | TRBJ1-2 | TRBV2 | TGTGCCAGCAGGGCGGCGGGGGGCGGCTACACCTTC | CASRAAGGGYTF
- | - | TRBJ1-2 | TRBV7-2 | TGTGCCAGCAGCCCAGATAACTATGGCTACACCTTC | CASSPDNYGYTF
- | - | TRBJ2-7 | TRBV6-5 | TGTGCCAGCAGTTACCTTACACAGGGCTCCTACGAGCAGTACTTC | CASSYLTQGSYEQYF
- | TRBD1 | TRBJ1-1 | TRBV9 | TGTGCCAGCAGCGCCCGGGACAGGGAGAACACTGAAGCTTTCTTT | CASSARDRENTEAFF
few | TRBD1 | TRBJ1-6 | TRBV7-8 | TGTGCCAGCAGCTTCGACAGGGTACGAAATTCACCCCTCCACTTT | CASSFDRVRNSPLHF
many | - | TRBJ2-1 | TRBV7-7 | TGTGCTAGCAGCTTAGAACAGACTACTGAGCAGTTCTTC | CASSLEQTTEQFF
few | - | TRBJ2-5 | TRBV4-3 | TGCGCCAGCAGCCCAGCCCGCTCAGGCGGTGGGGAAGAGACCCAGTACTTC | CASSPARSGGGEETQYF
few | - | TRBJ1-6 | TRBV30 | TGTGCCTGGAGGGCCGGGTTTCCGAATTCACCCCTCCACTTT | CAWRAGFPNSPLHF
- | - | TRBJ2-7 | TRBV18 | TGTGCCAGCTCACCGGGGCGGAACTACGAGCAGTACTTC | CASSPGRNYEQYF
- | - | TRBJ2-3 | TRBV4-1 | TGCGCCAGCAGCCCGTACAGCGGCGGAAGGACGCAGTATTTT | CASSPYSGGRTQYF
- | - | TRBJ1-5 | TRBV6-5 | TGTGCCAGCAGTTACGGCTACGGTCAGCCCCAGCATTTT | CASSYGYGQPQHF